The 29 T cell receptor beta chains presented below share a single source sample, sequenced in a study of cytomegalovirus exposure and HLA in healthy donors. Primers: 60 Vbeta forward and 13 Jbeta reverse. TCRdb's copy holds only in-frame clones and misses some; the assay was immunoSEQ multiplex PCR. Altogether roughly 180,000 clones are present, 84% being singletons, with the ten largest covering around 1.2%. Sequencing was done on a sample of PBMCs. Receptors originate from a girl aged 2-10 years in good health and CMV-seropositive.

The chain links TRBV5-1 to TRBJ2-2; D is possibly TRBD1 (6 bases). This CDR3 is 15 amino acids long. CDR1 is SGHRS and CDR2 is YFSETQ in the germline V gene. Deletions cut 5 bases from V and 5 bases from J, with 16 bases between. CDR3 amino acids: CASSSDRFPTGELFF. In DNA, the CDR3 is TGCGCCAGCAGTTCCGACAGGTTCCCTACCGGGGAGCTGTTTTTT.

The chain uses TRBV6-5 and TRBJ1-3, with a weak D call TRBD1 (5 bases). The ends were cut back, 3 bases at V and 1 base at J, with 13 bases in the middle. The CDR3 sequence is 16 residues long. Germline V lookup: CDR1 MNHEY, CDR2 SVGAGI. The CDR3 nucleotides read TGTGCCAGCAGTTATTCGGGGGAAGGGTCTGGAAACACCATATATTTT. Translated, it gives CASSYSGEGSGNTIYF.

The J gene is TRBJ1-2, the V gene TRBV28, with 7 bases matching TRBD1. Germline CDR1 is MDHEN and CDR2 is SYDVKM. V was clipped by 3 bases and J by 8 bases; unmatched bases: 12. The length of the CDR3 is 15 residues. CDR3 residues: CASSFIQDRAHGYTF. DNA for the CDR3: TGTGCCAGCAGTTTTATCCAAGACAGGGCCCACGGCTACACCTTC.

This clone appeared once. This chain uses TRBV29-1 with TRBJ2-1; possible D gene TRBD2, 6 bases. V lost 1 base to trimming and J lost 0 bases, with 13 bases between them. The CDR3 totals 16 residues. Germline loops: CDR1 SQVTM, CDR2 ANQGSEA. The CDR3 loop is CSVEGYEGLSYNEQFF. CDR3 DNA sequence: TGCAGCGTTGAAGGATATGAGGGACTCTCCTACAATGAGCAGTTCTTC.

This rearrangement joins TRBV29-1 to TRBJ1-1; D is uncertain. The V gene lost 7 bases and the J gene lost 0 bases, with 12 bases spanning the gap. The CDR3 length is 13 residues. CDR1 is SQVTM, CDR2 ANQGSEA, per germline. Here the CDR3 DNA reads TGCAGCGCTCAGGAACCTTTGAACACTGAAGCTTTCTTT. Translated: CSAQEPLNTEAFF.

The chain has TRBV7-9 and TRBJ1-4; 7 bases are shared with TRBD1. The germline V gene encodes CDR1 SEHNR and CDR2 FQNEAQ (reference sequence). The CDR3 extends over 14 amino acids. Trimming removed 6 bases from V and 13 bases from J; junction bases left unmatched: 14. The DNA for the CDR3 is TGTGCCAGCAGGGAAACAGGACAGGCTGGTACACTGTTTTTT. It translates to CASRETGQAGTLFF.

The CDR3 DNA is TGTGCCAGCAGCGCCGGACAGAGTAGCAATCAGCCCCAGCATTTT. Amino acid sequence: CASSAGQSSNQPQHF. The chain carries TRBV9 and TRBJ1-5; D possibly corresponds to TRBD1 (6 bases). Trimming took 3 bases from V and 0 from J, leaving 10 bases between them. The germline gives CDR1 SGDLS, CDR2 YYNGEE. The length of the CDR3 is 15 residues.

V is TRBV6-1 and J is TRBJ2-3; 8 nucleotides agree with TRBD2. V shed 5 bases, J shed 4 bases, and the junction held 5 bases outside the gene matches. The CDR3 covers 14 residues. CDR1 is MNHNS and CDR2 is SASEGT in the germline V gene. This chain's CDR3 is CASSFQTSADTQYF. The CDR3 DNA follows: TGTGCCAGCAGTTTTCAGACTAGCGCAGATACGCAGTATTTT.

The V call is TRBV7-2, the J call TRBJ1-1; maybe TRBD1 (5 bases). The germline V gene has CDR1 SGHTA and CDR2 FQGNSA. The length of the CDR3 is 12 residues. V lost 1 base to trimming and J lost 11 bases, with 11 bases between them. The CDR3 loop reads CASSLVRGEAFF. The CDR3, as DNA: TGTGCCAGCAGCTTAGTGCGGGGGGAGGCTTTCTTT. Together with reference TRBV7-2 and TRBJ1-1, the CDR3 gives the full variable domain: GAGVSQSPSNKVTEKGKDVELRCDPISGHTALYWYRQSLGQGLEFLIYFQGNSAPDKSGLPSDRFSAERTGGSVSTLTIQRTQQEDSAVYLCASSLVRGEAFFGQGTRLTVV.

In its sample, this clone was seen a few times. V gene TRBV30 combines with J gene TRBJ1-1; D perhaps matches TRBD1 (5 bases). Germline CDR1 reads GTSNPN; CDR2 reads SVGIG (reference sequence). V lost 3 bases and J lost 1, with 6 bases in between. The CDR3 runs 12 residues. The DNA for the CDR3 is TGTGCCTGGAGACAGGAGAACACTGAAGCTTTCTTT. Translation: CAWRQENTEAFF. Based on the CDR3 plus reference TRBV30 and TRBJ1-1, the full variable domain is SQTIHQWPATLVQPVGSPLSLECTVEGTSNPNLYWYRQAAGRGLQLLFYSVGIGQISSEVPQNLSASRPQDRQFILSSKKLLLSDSGFYLCAWRQENTEAFFGQGTRLTVV.

The chain recombines TRBV9 with TRBJ2-3, with D possibly being TRBD2 (6 bases). This CDR3 contains 16 residues. Germline CDR1 is SGDLS and CDR2 is YYNGEE. Between the trimmed V and J ends, which lost 3 bases and 0 bases, there was a span of 14 bases. The CDR3, as DNA: TGTGCCAGCAGCGGCCACGGGGGTACTAGCACAGATACGCAGTATTTT. Protein sequence: CASSGHGGTSTDTQYF.

The chain has TRBV25-1 and TRBJ1-5; D may be TRBD1 (5 bases). Between the trimmed V and J ends, which lost 1 base and 4 bases, there was a span of 14 bases. The CDR3 loop spans 16 amino acids. CDR1 is MGHDK and CDR2 is SYGVNS in the germline V gene. The CDR3 is CASSESSSGSNQPQHF. The CDR3 nucleotides read TGTGCCAGCAGTGAATCCTCATCAGGGTCGAATCAGCCCCAGCATTTT. Full variable domain (missing parts from reference TRBV25-1 and TRBJ1-5): EADIYQTPRYLVIGTGKKITLECSQTMGHDKMYWYQQDPGMELHLIHYSYGVNSTEKGDLSSESTVSRIRTEHFPLTLESARPSHTSQYLCASSESSSGSNQPQHFGDGTRLSIL.

The gene calls are TRBV6-1 and TRBJ2-1; TRBD2 might be the D (6 bases). CDR1 is MNHNS and CDR2 is SASEGT in the germline V gene. CDR3 size: 13 residues. Trimming left V 0 bases short and J 11 bases short, with 11 bases between. The CDR3 sequence: CASSEAWRGQQFF. The CDR3 DNA is TGTGCCAGCAGTGAAGCGTGGAGGGGCCAGCAGTTCTTC.

This clone was picked up one time. The V gene is TRBV19, the J gene TRBJ1-1, with TRBD1 matching over 8 bases. The CDR3 runs 17 residues. The germline V gene has CDR1 LNHDA and CDR2 SQIVND (reference sequence). Trimming at V came to 2 bases and at J to 3 bases, leaving 11 bases not matched to a gene. The chain's CDR3 is CASSIIPRTGRDTEAFF. CDR3 bases: TGTGCCAGTAGTATAATCCCCCGGACAGGGCGGGACACTGAAGCTTTCTTT.

The CDR3 region is CASSLQGVQPQHF. In nucleotides, the CDR3 is TGTGCCAGCAGCCTACAGGGAGTCCAGCCCCAGCATTTT. V is TRBV5-5 and J is TRBJ1-5, with D maybe TRBD1 (6 bases). The germline V gene has CDR1 SGHKS and CDR2 YYEKEE (reference sequence). The CDR3 covers 13 residues. Trimming cost V 4 bases and J 7 bases, with 12 bases left between them.

This chain joins TRBV6-5 and TRBJ2-3; no reliable D call. Trimming cost V 6 bases and J 5 bases, with 12 bases left between them. CDR3 length equals 13 residues. Germline loops: CDR1 MNHEY, CDR2 SVGAGI. The CDR3 DNA reads as TGTGCCAGCAGCCGAACGGTAAAAGATACGCAGTATTTT. Translated, it gives CASSRTVKDTQYF.

The chain carries TRBV4-2 and TRBJ2-5, with TRBD2 identical over 9 bases. Germline trimming cut 4 bases from V and 5 bases from J; bases unmatched to any gene: 5. The germline gives CDR1 LGHNA, CDR2 YNFKEQ. This CDR3 spans 14 amino acids. CDR3 in DNA: TGTGCCAGCAGCCGTAGCGGGAGCTTGGAGACCCAGTACTTC. Translated: CASSRSGSLETQYF.

The chain carries TRBV2 and TRBJ2-7; 8 nucleotides agree with TRBD2. The CDR3 loop spans 20 amino acids. Germline-derived CDR1 and CDR2 are SNHLY and FYNNEI. The DNA of the CDR3 is TGTGCTGGACACGACTGGGGGCGGGGGTTCATCAGCGGGAGCCCGTACGAGCAGTACTTC. This sequence encodes CAGHDWGRGFISGSPYEQYF.

This sequence joins TRBV4-1 and TRBJ2-3; TRBD2 is a possible D gene (5 bases). V was clipped by 1 base and J by 2 bases, with 13 bases between them. CDR1 and CDR2 from the germline V gene are MGHRA and YSYEKL. The CDR3 loop spans 16 amino acids. The CDR3 DNA sequence: TGCGCCAGCAGCCAAGCATACACCCGGGACACAGATACGCAGTATTTT. Its protein product is CASSQAYTRDTDTQYF.

The chain employs TRBV5-4 and TRBJ2-3; TRBD2 agrees at 10 bases. CDR1 is SGHNT and CDR2 is YYREEE in the germline V gene (reference sequence). This CDR3 is built from 16 residues. The trim removed 3 bases at V and 4 bases at J, leaving 8 bases unmatched. CDR3 coding DNA: TGTGCCAGCAGCTCGTATAGCGGGAGGAACGCAGATACGCAGTATTTT. Its protein product is CASSSYSGRNADTQYF.

Written as DNA, the CDR3 is TGTGCCAGCAGTGGAAGGGACAGTTATTCACCCCTCCACTTT. This sequence encodes CASSGRDSYSPLHF. V gene TRBV25-1 combines with J gene TRBJ1-6; 7 bases are a match to TRBD1. Germline CDR1 reads MGHDK; CDR2 reads SYGVNS. The CDR3 has 14 residues. J gave up 8 bases and V 4 bases, and 5 bases lay outside the gene matches.

V is TRBV4-2 and J is TRBJ2-2, with TRBD2 matching 9 bases. With 4 bases clipped from V and 3 bases from J, the junction kept 9 bases outside the gene matches. This CDR3 spans 17 amino acids. Germline loops: CDR1 LGHNA, CDR2 YNFKEQ. The CDR3 sequence is CASSLNSGSRYTGELFF. The CDR3 DNA sequence: TGTGCCAGCAGCCTTAATAGCGGGAGTAGGTACACCGGGGAGCTGTTTTTT.

The chain is built from TRBV28 and TRBJ1-2; tentative D call: TRBD1 (5 bases). The CDR3 has 13 residues. V was clipped by 10 bases and J by 7 bases, with 19 bases between them. Germline lookup yields CDR1 MDHEN and CDR2 SYDVKM. The CDR3 nucleotides are TGTGCCATATTTTCCAGGGCTTTTGGTGGCTACACCTTC. Translating it yields CAIFSRAFGGYTF.

This rearrangement joins TRBV11-2 to TRBJ1-2; D is unclear. The CDR3 contains 13 residues. V lost 3 bases to trimming and J lost 2 bases, with 7 bases between them. Germline CDR1 and CDR2: SGHAT and FQNNGV. CDR3 bases: TGTGCCAGCAGCTTTGTCCAAAACTATGGCTACACCTTC. Translating gives CASSFVQNYGYTF.

The chain couples TRBV11-3 to TRBJ2-7, with no clear D. The CDR3 runs 12 residues. Germline loops: CDR1 SGHNT, CDR2 YENEEA. The V gene lost 0 bases and the J gene lost 9 bases, with 9 bases spanning the gap. CDR3 nucleotides: TGTGCCAGCAGCTTAGATCTAAGGAGGCAGTACTTC. Protein sequence: CASSLDLRRQYF.

The chain recombines TRBV2 with TRBJ2-1; D is unresolved. Germline V gives CDR1 SNHLY, CDR2 FYNNEI. This CDR3 comprises 12 residues. With 8 bases removed from V and 0 bases from J, the gap between germline ends came to 5 bases. Here the CDR3 DNA reads TGTGCCAGCGCGAGCTCCTACAATGAGCAGTTCTTC. Translated: CASASSYNEQFF.

The chain recombines TRBV7-8 with TRBJ2-7, with a tentative D call TRBD1 (7 bases). CDR1 SGHVS and CDR2 FQNEAQ come from the germline V gene. V was cut by 2 bases and J by 12 bases, with 17 bases left in between. The CDR3 has 13 residues. In DNA form, the CDR3 reads TGTGCCAGCAGCTTACAGGGGGGCGCAGGTTCGTACTTC. It translates to CASSLQGGAGSYF.

This chain uses TRBV5-4 with TRBJ1-1, with D uncertain. The CDR3 has 15 residues. Per germline, CDR1 SGHNT and CDR2 YYREEE (reference sequence). V was clipped by 0 bases and J by 4 bases, with 13 bases between them. CDR3 nucleotide sequence: TGTGCCAGCAGCTTGGCGGGTATTTTGAGCACTGAAGCTTTCTTT. Its translation is CASSLAGILSTEAFF.

This clone has a handful of counts. The chain couples TRBV5-6 to TRBJ1-1, with D uncertain. Per the germline V gene, CDR1 is SGHDT and CDR2 is YYEEEE. Trimming took off 0 bases at V and 6 bases at J, with 3 bases between the two ends. CDR3 length: 11 residues. CDR3 sequence (DNA): TGTGCCAGCAGCTTGGGGCCTGAAGCTTTCTTT. Residues: CASSLGPEAFF.